This is a list of T cell receptor beta chains from one sample in a study of shared clonotypes between healthy human individuals. Assay: immunoSEQ multiplex PCR; the TCRdb copy retains only in-frame clones and omits some. The data contain some 1 million clones, approximately 72% of them singletons. Material for sequencing was memory CD4+ T cells sorted from blood. Every receptor here comes from a man aged 18 to 30 in good health. The CDR3 runs from the conserved cysteine through the conserved F or W. D genes are given only for firm matches. The size field is filled for only some rows; it gives once, few, many or a size class.

DNA,CDR3,V,J,size,D
TGCGCCAGCAGCGAGACTAGCGGGGGGGCCGTCGGGGAGCTGTTTTTT,CASSETSGGAVGELFF,TRBV10-1,TRBJ2-2,once,TRBD2
TGTGCCAGCAGTGATGTCAGCAAGAACACTGAAGCTTTCTTT,CASSDVSKNTEAFF,TRBV25-1,TRBJ1-1,few,-
TGTGCCAGCTTGGCGGGGCTGACCACTGAAGCTTTCTTT,CASLAGLTTEAFF,TRBV7-9,TRBJ1-1,-,-
TGTGCTAGTGGTTTGGCGCAGGGTGCTAACTATGGCTACACCTTC,CASGLAQGANYGYTF,TRBV12-5,TRBJ1-2,few,-
TGTGCCAGCAGCGCTGAAGCTTCAACAAACTACGAGCAGTACTTC,CASSAEASTNYEQYF,TRBV2,TRBJ2-7,-,-
TGCGCCAGCAGTTTTCAGGGGTTCGCAGATACGCAGTATTTT,CASSFQGFADTQYF,TRBV5-1,TRBJ2-3,-,-
TGTGCCAGCAGCCAAGTTAGCGGGGGGCCTGGAGATACGCAGTATTTT,CASSQVSGGPGDTQYF,TRBV4-2,TRBJ2-3,-,TRBD2
TGTGCCACCAGCAGAGTCATCAGGGGCGAGCAGTACTTC,CATSRVIRGEQYF,TRBV15,TRBJ2-7,once,-
TGCGCCAGCAGCCGGGCAGGGGTGGGTAACTATGGCTACACCTTC,CASSRAGVGNYGYTF,TRBV5-1,TRBJ1-2,-,-
TGTGCCAGCAGCTTGGACAACTATGGCTACACCTTC,CASSLDNYGYTF,TRBV5-6,TRBJ1-2,-,-
TGTGCCTGGAGTTCCGGACTAGCGGGAGAAGGTGAGCAGTTCTTC,CAWSSGLAGEGEQFF,TRBV30,TRBJ2-1,-,TRBD2
TGTGCCAGCAGCTTTGACGCGGCCACTGAAGCTTTCTTT,CASSFDAATEAFF,TRBV7-9,TRBJ1-1,-,-
TGTGCCAGCAGAGGCCCGGGGGAGCAGTACTTC,CASRGPGEQYF,TRBV6-1,TRBJ2-7,-,-
TGCGCCAGCAGTGGGGGTATTAGCACAGATACGCAGTATTTT,CASSGGISTDTQYF,TRBV10-2,TRBJ2-3,-,-
TGTGCCAGCAGCCAACCAGGGGACACCGGGGAGCTGTTTTTT,CASSQPGDTGELFF,TRBV4-2,TRBJ2-2,-,-
TGTGCCAGCTCACCCCTGGGACAGCCTAATTCACCCCTCCACTTT,CASSPLGQPNSPLHF,TRBV18,TRBJ1-6,once,TRBD1
TGTGCCAGCAGCTTAGGCCTAGTCGGCGAGCAGTACTTC,CASSLGLVGEQYF,TRBV7-6,TRBJ2-7,many,-
TGTGCCATCAGTGACTTCTCGAAGTCCTACGAGCAGTACTTC,CAISDFSKSYEQYF,TRBV10-3,TRBJ2-7,-,-
TGTGCCACTACGGAAGGGCCCTCTGGAAACACCATATATTTT,CATTEGPSGNTIYF,TRBV19,TRBJ1-3,-,-
TGTGCCAGCAGCCAAGCATCACCGGGACAACAGCGAACAGATACGCAGTATTTT,CASSQASPGQQRTDTQYF,TRBV4-2,TRBJ2-3,-,-
TGCGCCAGCAGCGACCTATATCAGCCCCAGCATTTT,CASSDLYQPQHF,TRBV10-2,TRBJ1-5,once,-
TGTGCCAGCAGTGATCTCAATTGGGGCAGGGTCGCCGAGCAGTACTTC,CASSDLNWGRVAEQYF,TRBV6-1,TRBJ2-7,-,-
TGTGCCTGGAGTGTCTGGAAATCAGGGAATCCGTTTTATCAGCCCCAGCATTTT,CAWSVWKSGNPFYQPQHF,TRBV30,TRBJ1-5,-,-
TGTGCCATCAGGGGAGACAGGGATAACTATGGCTACACCTTC,CAIRGDRDNYGYTF,TRBV10-3,TRBJ1-2,-,TRBD1
TGTGCCAGCAGTTATGGATCAGGGAATTCACCCCTCCACTTT,CASSYGSGNSPLHF,TRBV6-6,TRBJ1-6,-,-
TGCGCCAGCAGCTTAGGAGTGCTGGCGGGAGAAGAGCAGTTCTTC,CASSLGVLAGEEQFF,TRBV5-1,TRBJ2-1,-,TRBD2
TGTGCCAGCAGTAATCAGGGAGGGGATGAAAAACTGTTTTTT,CASSNQGGDEKLFF,TRBV6-5,TRBJ1-4,-,-
TGTGCCAGTAGTATGTACGGCTCAGCTTTCTTT,CASSMYGSAFF,TRBV19,TRBJ1-1,-,-
TGTGCCAGTAGTATATTCCGGGACAGGCGATCCATGAACACTGAAGCTTTCTTT,CASSIFRDRRSMNTEAFF,TRBV19,TRBJ1-1,-,TRBD1
TGTGCCAGCAGTTTGTTAGCGGGGGGCTCCTACGAGCAGTACTTC,CASSLLAGGSYEQYF,TRBV11-2,TRBJ2-7,-,TRBD2
TGCAGCGTTTCAGGACCAAGGAGGTATGAGCAGTTCTTC,CSVSGPRRYEQFF,TRBV29-1,TRBJ2-1,once,-
TGTGCCAGCAGCGTTGGAGGTAGCGGGAGTCGGGAGACCCAGTACTTC,CASSVGGSGSRETQYF,TRBV9,TRBJ2-5,-,TRBD2
TGCGCCAGCAGCTCGGGACCCTCCAACTATGGCTACACCTTC,CASSSGPSNYGYTF,TRBV5-1,TRBJ1-2,-,-
TGTGCCAGCAGCTTTGGACTAGGAAGTAATGAGCAGTTCTTC,CASSFGLGSNEQFF,TRBV5-4,TRBJ2-1,once,TRBD2
TGTGCCAGCATCCCTGAACTCCGGAACACTGAAGCTTTCTTT,CASIPELRNTEAFF,TRBV6-1,TRBJ1-1,-,-
TGCGCCAGCAGCTTGGGGGACGTAGGTACTTCACCCCTCCACTTT,CASSLGDVGTSPLHF,TRBV5-1,TRBJ1-6,-,-
TGCGCCAGCAGTCCACGCCCCAGGGCAGATACGCAGTATTTT,CASSPRPRADTQYF,TRBV5-1,TRBJ2-3,-,-
TGCGCCAGCAGCCTACTCCCCTCTGGGGCCAACGTCCTGACTTTC,CASSLLPSGANVLTF,TRBV5-1,TRBJ2-6,few,-
TGCGCCAGCAGCCAAGAGTCGAAAAGGGGCAGGGCGGATAACTATGGCTACACCTTC,CASSQESKRGRADNYGYTF,TRBV4-1,TRBJ1-2,-,-
TGCGCCAGCAGCCAAGAGTTCCGAGCGGGAGTGGGTGCCGGGGAGCTGTTTTTT,CASSQEFRAGVGAGELFF,TRBV4-3,TRBJ2-2,-,TRBD2
TGTGCCAGCAGTTTATCGGTTACCCCACTACGGACAGGCCAAGAGACCCAGTACTTC,CASSLSVTPLRTGQETQYF,TRBV27,TRBJ2-5,many,TRBD1
TGTGCCAGCTCACCAGCGAGACTAGCAACAGATACGCAGTATTTT,CASSPARLATDTQYF,TRBV18,TRBJ2-3,once,TRBD2
TGTGCCAGCAGCTTGGATAGCGGGAGTAGCACCGGGGAGCTGTTTTTT,CASSLDSGSSTGELFF,TRBV5-6,TRBJ2-2,-,TRBD2
TGCGCCAGCAGCTTTATGGCATTAAACACCGGGGAGCTGTTTTTT,CASSFMALNTGELFF,TRBV5-1,TRBJ2-2,-,-
TGCGCCAGCAGCTTGGGGGGGTCTCGACTAGCGGGAGGTGGGACCTACGAGCAGTACTTC,CASSLGGSRLAGGGTYEQYF,TRBV5-1,TRBJ2-7,-,TRBD2
TGTGCCAGTAGTATCGTCCCCCTGACAGGGGCCCAAGAGACCCAGTACTTC,CASSIVPLTGAQETQYF,TRBV19,TRBJ2-5,few,TRBD1
TGTGCCAGCAGTTATTCCAGACACGAGACCCAGTACTTC,CASSYSRHETQYF,TRBV6-5,TRBJ2-5,-,-
TGTGCCAGCAACCTACAGATGAACACTGAAGCTTTCTTT,CASNLQMNTEAFF,TRBV6-5,TRBJ1-1,-,-
TGTGCCAGCAGGACAGGGATCCCCTACGAGCAGTACTTC,CASRTGIPYEQYF,TRBV2,TRBJ2-7,-,TRBD1
TGCGCCAGCAGCCACGAGGGACTCCAGTTCTTC,CASSHEGLQFF,TRBV4-1,TRBJ2-1,many,-
TGTGCCAGTAGTCAACTAGCGGGGGATTACGAGCAGTACTTC,CASSQLAGDYEQYF,TRBV19,TRBJ2-7,once,TRBD2
TGTGCCAGCAGCCCCACTAGCGGGGGTCCCCAGTACTTC,CASSPTSGGPQYF,TRBV11-3,TRBJ2-5,once,TRBD2
TGTGCCAGCAGTCCTCGGGGGGGTCAAGAAGATACGCAGTATTTT,CASSPRGGQEDTQYF,TRBV6-1,TRBJ2-3,-,TRBD2
TGTGCCAGCCGCTCCAGCAACTCTAACTATGGCTACACCTTC,CASRSSNSNYGYTF,TRBV15,TRBJ1-2,-,-